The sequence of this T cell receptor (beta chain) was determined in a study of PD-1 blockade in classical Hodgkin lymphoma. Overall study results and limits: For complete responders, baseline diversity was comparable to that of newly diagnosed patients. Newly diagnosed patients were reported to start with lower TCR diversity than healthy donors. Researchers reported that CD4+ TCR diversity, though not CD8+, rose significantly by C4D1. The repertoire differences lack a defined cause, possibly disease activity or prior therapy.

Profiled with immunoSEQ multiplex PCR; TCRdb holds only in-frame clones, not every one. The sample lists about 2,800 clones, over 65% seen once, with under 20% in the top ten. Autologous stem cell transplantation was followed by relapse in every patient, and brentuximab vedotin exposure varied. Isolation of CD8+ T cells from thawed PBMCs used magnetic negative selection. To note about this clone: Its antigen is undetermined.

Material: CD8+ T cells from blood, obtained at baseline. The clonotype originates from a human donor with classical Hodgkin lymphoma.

The CDR3 loop is CASSEGRTLEETQYF. The DNA of the CDR3 is TGTGCCAGCAGTGAAGGTAGGACACTCGAGGAGACCCAGTACTTC. The chain links TRBV6-1 to TRBJ2-5; tentatively, D is TRBD1 (5 bases). Germline V gene sequence: CDR1 MNHNS, CDR2 SASEGT. The CDR3 totals 15 residues. V was cut by 1 base and J by 5 bases, with 14 bases left in between.